This T cell receptor (beta chain) stems from a study of Ad26.COV2.S vaccination and SARS-CoV-2 variants. Whole-study context: In the study, Ad26.COV2.S was injected intramuscularly once, or twice 56 days apart. Study-wide findings and caveats: For non-spike TCRs, breadth in vaccine recipients resembled that in placebo recipients.

Remarks on this clone: Antigen unknown.

The CDR3 runs 15 residues. The trim removed 0 bases at V and 3 bases at J, leaving 4 bases unmatched. CDR1 is ENHRY, CDR2 SYGVKD, per germline. The protocol was immunoSEQ multiplex PCR, while the TCRdb copy is restricted to in-frame clones and leaves out a portion. The profile shows fewer than 400,000 clones, around 89% of them singletons. Indicated treatment: roughly 20 received Ad26.COV2.S at low or high dose, single or two shots; a few received placebo; per-sample allocation not given. It was on day 63 after the first vaccine or placebo injection that samples were taken. Donor was an adult aged 18-55 years in Boston.

V and J are TRBV10-3 and TRBJ2-7; 8 bases line up with TRBD1. This sequence originates from a person aged 18-65 years who received the Ad26.COV2.S COVID-19 vaccine or a placebo. Sequenced here: peripheral blood, sampled in a trial of Ad26.COV2.S vaccine versus placebo. CDR3 nucleotides: TGTGCCATCAGTGAGTCCCAGGGGGCGGTCTACGAGCAGTACTTC. Encoded protein: CAISESQGAVYEQYF.